A selection of T cell receptor beta chains follows, all from one sample in a study of T cell responses to AZD1222 COVID-19 vaccine. TCRdb's table, derived via immunoSEQ multiplex PCR, lists solely in-frame clones and lacks some. The table records some 170,000 clones, around nine tenths of them present only once. The sequencing here drew on peripheral blood, taken on day 0 of AZD1222 vaccination. The receptors shown here come from an adult in good health. Each CDR3 is given with its conserved first and last residue. Each record gives: J gene, V gene, CDR3 length, D gene, clone size, CDR3 protein, CDR3 DNA. The D gene is left open where the match is weak. Rows give clone size only sometimes, using once, few, many, or a class for an expanded clone.

TRBJ2-7 TRBV4-2 15 NA few CASSQDWGGGYEQYF TGTGCCAGCAGCCAAGATTGGGGAGGAGGCTACGAGCAGTACTTC
TRBJ2-5 TRBV28 14 TRBD1 NA CASSPSNRGETQYF TGTGCCAGCAGCCCCTCGAACAGGGGAGAGACCCAGTACTTC
TRBJ2-1 TRBV28 15 TRBD2 NA CASNGRVPSYNEQFF TGTGCCAGCAACGGGAGGGTTCCCTCCTACAATGAGCAGTTCTTC
TRBJ1-1 TRBV3-1/TRBV3-2 13 NA once CASSTGTNTEAFF TGTGCCAGCAGCACCGGGACTAACACTGAAGCTTTCTTT
TRBJ2-3 TRBV4-3 16 TRBD2 NA CASSQVGTSGTDTQYF TGCGCCAGCAGCCAAGTCGGGACTAGCGGCACAGATACGCAGTATTTT
TRBJ1-1 TRBV6-2/TRBV6-3 13 NA NA CASSYSGRGEAFF TGTGCCAGCAGTTACTCGGGGCGGGGTGAAGCTTTCTTT
TRBJ2-7 TRBV28 20 NA NA CASNTATLRPGQGSSYEQYF TGTGCCAGCAACACAGCAACACTACGACCGGGACAAGGGAGCTCCTACGAGCAGTACTTC
TRBJ2-5 TRBV10-2 13 TRBD2 NA CASEGTSGRTQYF TGCGCCAGCGAGGGGACTAGCGGGAGAACCCAGTACTTC
TRBJ2-5 TRBV27 17 TRBD1 NA CASSLGSGTGGWETQYF TGTGCCAGCAGTTTAGGCTCCGGGACAGGGGGTTGGGAGACCCAGTACTTC
TRBJ1-1 TRBV21-1 17 NA NA CATTKHDRGQDRTEAFF TGTGCCACCACAAAACACGACAGGGGTCAGGATCGCACTGAAGCTTTCTTT
TRBJ2-3 TRBV13 17 NA NA CASTPRGPDRAFGTQYF TGTGCCAGCACCCCGCGGGGGCCGGACAGGGCTTTCGGTACGCAGTATTTT
TRBJ2-1 TRBV20-1 16 TRBD2 NA CSASPGLAGTYNEQFF TGCAGTGCTAGTCCGGGACTAGCGGGGACGTACAATGAGCAGTTCTTC
TRBJ1-5 TRBV7-2 15 NA NA CASSLVATENQPQHF TGTGCCAGCAGCTTAGTGGCGACAGAAAATCAGCCCCAGCATTTT
TRBJ1-5 TRBV27 13 NA NA CASSYRGGQPQHF TGTGCCAGCAGTTATAGGGGGGGTCAGCCCCAGCATTTT
TRBJ1-1 TRBV9 15 NA NA CASSVGVGANTEAFF TGTGCCAGCAGCGTAGGGGTCGGAGCGAACACTGAAGCTTTCTTT
TRBJ2-1 TRBV20-1 10 NA NA CSAPHQEQFF TGCAGTGCTCCACACCAGGAGCAGTTCTTC
TRBJ2-5 TRBV7-9 14 NA NA CASTKGRIQETQYF TGTGCCAGCACAAAGGGTCGTATCCAAGAGACCCAGTACTTC
TRBJ1-6 TRBV6-1 16 NA NA CASSGPVGGLDSPLHF TGTGCCAGCAGTGGTCCCGTGGGGGGTCTGGATTCACCCCTCCACTTT
TRBJ1-2 TRBV3-1/TRBV3-2 13 NA once CASSQGQLNGYTF TGTGCCAGCAGCCAAGGCCAGTTGAATGGCTACACCTTC
TRBJ1-5 TRBV20-1 14 TRBD1 NA CSASEQGEIQPQHF TGCAGTGCTAGTGAACAGGGGGAGATTCAGCCCCAGCATTTT
TRBJ1-1 TRBV10-1 13 TRBD1 once CASRGTANTEAFF TGCGCCAGCAGGGGGACAGCCAACACTGAAGCTTTCTTT
TRBJ1-2 TRBV29-1 16 NA once CSVEVAPGGSQGGYTF TGCAGCGTTGAAGTGGCCCCGGGAGGTTCACAGGGTGGCTACACCTTC
TRBJ1-4 TRBV18 16 NA once CASSPSSGGGNEKLFF TGTGCCAGCTCACCGTCCTCAGGTGGGGGTAATGAAAAACTGTTTTTT
TRBJ2-2 TRBV10-3 14 TRBD2 NA CAIRASGGTGELFF TGTGCCATCCGGGCTAGCGGGGGTACCGGGGAGCTGTTTTTT
TRBJ1-1 TRBV9 15 TRBD1 NA CASSSRTGMNTEAFF TGTGCCAGCAGTTCCAGGACAGGAATGAACACTGAAGCTTTCTTT
TRBJ1-1 TRBV7-2 14 NA NA CASSLGSGNTEAFF TGTGCCAGCAGCTTAGGATCGGGGAACACTGAAGCTTTCTTT
TRBJ2-6 TRBV7-9 15 NA NA CASSLDSSGANVLTF TGTGCCAGCAGCTTAGACAGCTCTGGGGCCAACGTCCTGACTTTC
TRBJ1-4 TRBV7-2 16 NA NA CASSPVPGDGNEKLFF TGTGCCAGCAGCCCGGTCCCGGGGGACGGCAATGAAAAACTGTTTTTT
TRBJ2-3 TRBV4-2 15 TRBD2 NA CASSRASGGADTQYF TGTGCCAGCAGCCGGGCTAGCGGGGGCGCAGATACGCAGTATTTT
TRBJ2-1 TRBV2 11 NA NA CASSANYEQFF TGTGCCAGCAGTGCCAATTATGAGCAGTTCTTC
TRBJ1-2 TRBV11-2 12 NA once CASSPQTALTLF TGTGCCAGCAGCCCGCAGACAGCTCTGACGCTGTTC
TRBJ1-2 TRBV28 15 TRBD1 once CASRLQGITSYGYTF TGTGCCAGCAGGCTACAGGGGATTACGTCCTATGGCTACACCTTC
TRBJ1-5 TRBV12-1 13 NA NA CASSLWGNQPQHF TGTGCCAGCAGCTTATGGGGCAATCAGCCCCAGCATTTT
TRBJ2-7 TRBV10-3 17 TRBD1 NA CAISANSGTGGQYEQYF TGTGCCATCAGTGCCAACTCCGGGACAGGGGGCCAATACGAGCAGTACTTC
TRBJ2-3 TRBV30 13 NA NA CAWSVGVTDTQYF TGTGCCTGGAGTGTAGGCGTAACAGATACGCAGTATTTT
TRBJ1-3 TRBV28 16 NA NA CASIHRSGLSGNTIYF TGTGCCAGCATCCACAGATCGGGGCTCTCTGGAAACACCATATATTTT
TRBJ1-5 TRBV2 15 NA once CASSEAFSGLQPQHF TGTGCCAGCAGTGAAGCGTTTTCAGGGTTACAGCCCCAGCATTTT
TRBJ1-2 TRBV9 15 NA NA CASSVVGVTGEGYTF TGTGCCAGCAGCGTAGTAGGAGTTACTGGAGAAGGCTACACCTTC
TRBJ2-7 TRBV3-1/TRBV3-2 16 TRBD2 NA CASSPDWEGPGYEQYF TGTGCCAGCAGCCCTGATTGGGAGGGCCCGGGTTACGAGCAGTACTTC
TRBJ1-1 TRBV11-3 12 NA NA CASRGMNTEAFF TGTGCCAGCAGAGGCATGAACACTGAAGCTTTCTTT
TRBJ1-6 TRBV5-1 17 NA NA CASSGAEARGASSPLHF TGCGCCAGCAGCGGCGCCGAAGCCAGGGGTGCATCTTCACCCCTCCACTTT
TRBJ1-1 TRBV18 16 TRBD1 NA CASSPILRDRNTEAFF TGTGCCAGCTCCCCGATCCTCCGGGACAGGAACACTGAAGCTTTCTTT
TRBJ2-1 TRBV6-2/TRBV6-3 16 TRBD2 NA CASSYSGGRTYNEQFF TGTGCCAGCAGTTACTCAGGCGGGAGGACCTACAATGAGCAGTTCTTC